A selection of T cell receptor beta chains follows, all from one sample in a study of blood T cell repertoires in COVID-19. Generated by immunoSEQ multiplex PCR, the TCRdb table keeps only in-frame clones and is missing some. The sample has about 160,000 clones, 85% seen once; the top ten hold about 3%. Sequencing was carried out using peripheral blood. All receptors derive from a human donor with acute or convalescent COVID-19. The donor label of this sample is uncertain. Both conserved end residues are part of each CDR3. Each record gives: D gene, J gene, clone size, V gene, CDR3 protein, CDR3 DNA. The D gene is left open where the match is weak. Part of the rows lack a size; the others show once, few, many or a class for expanded clones.

d_call: TRBD2; j_call: TRBJ2-1; clone_size: .; v_call: TRBV7-3; cdr3_aa: CASSLGRGGANEQFF; cdr3_nt: TGTGCCAGCAGCTTAGGTCGGGGGGGGGCGAATGAGCAGTTCTTC
d_call: .; j_call: TRBJ1-2; clone_size: .; v_call: TRBV28; cdr3_aa: CATTSSGYTF; cdr3_nt: TGTGCCACCACGTCGAGTGGCTACACCTTC
d_call: .; j_call: TRBJ1-1; clone_size: .; v_call: TRBV28; cdr3_aa: CASSLRGGNTEAFF; cdr3_nt: TGTGCCAGCAGTCTAAGGGGTGGGAACACTGAAGCTTTCTTT
d_call: TRBD2; j_call: TRBJ2-3; clone_size: .; v_call: TRBV27; cdr3_aa: CASNRGLVLSTDTQYF; cdr3_nt: TGTGCCAGCAATCGGGGACTAGTCCTAAGCACAGATACGCAGTATTTT
d_call: .; j_call: TRBJ1-1; clone_size: .; v_call: TRBV30; cdr3_aa: CAWSVRDRLRGTEAFF; cdr3_nt: TGTGCCTGGAGTGTACGCGACCGCCTACGAGGGACTGAAGCTTTCTTT
d_call: .; j_call: TRBJ1-1; clone_size: .; v_call: TRBV7-6; cdr3_aa: CASSPQPTGSFEAFF; cdr3_nt: TGTGCCAGCAGCCCGCAACCTACAGGGAGTTTCGAAGCTTTCTTT
d_call: .; j_call: TRBJ1-1; clone_size: .; v_call: TRBV6-5; cdr3_aa: CASRMGAGPEAFF; cdr3_nt: TGTGCCAGCAGGATGGGGGCTGGACCTGAAGCTTTCTTT
d_call: .; j_call: TRBJ1-3; clone_size: .; v_call: TRBV24-1; cdr3_aa: CATTPTAASGNTIYF; cdr3_nt: TGTGCCACCACCCCGACAGCCGCCTCTGGAAACACCATATATTTT
d_call: TRBD1; j_call: TRBJ2-2; clone_size: .; v_call: TRBV11-3; cdr3_aa: CASRLYGTGGVGELFF; cdr3_nt: TGTGCCAGCCGCCTTTATGGGACAGGGGGGGTCGGGGAGCTGTTTTTT
d_call: TRBD1; j_call: TRBJ2-1; clone_size: .; v_call: TRBV2; cdr3_aa: CASDRVYNEQFF; cdr3_nt: TGTGCCAGCGACAGGGTATACAATGAGCAGTTCTTC
d_call: .; j_call: TRBJ2-1; clone_size: .; v_call: TRBV3-1/TRBV3-2; cdr3_aa: CASSRQLRGNEQFF; cdr3_nt: TGTGCCAGCAGCCGGCAGCTAAGGGGTAATGAGCAGTTCTTC
d_call: TRBD1; j_call: TRBJ1-2; clone_size: .; v_call: TRBV5-4; cdr3_aa: CASSSPGGGYTF; cdr3_nt: TGTGCCAGCAGCTCGCCAGGGGGGGGCTACACCTTC
d_call: TRBD2; j_call: TRBJ2-7; clone_size: once; v_call: TRBV2; cdr3_aa: CASKIAGGPGEQYF; cdr3_nt: TGTGCCAGCAAGATAGCGGGGGGGCCCGGAGAGCAGTACTTC
d_call: .; j_call: TRBJ2-2; clone_size: .; v_call: TRBV30; cdr3_aa: CAWSLWGPGTGELFF; cdr3_nt: TGTGCCTGGAGTCTTTGGGGGCCGGGTACCGGGGAGCTGTTTTTT
d_call: .; j_call: TRBJ2-7; clone_size: few; v_call: TRBV10-1; cdr3_aa: CASSHDRVSIHYEQYF; cdr3_nt: TGCGCCAGCAGCCACGACAGAGTTTCGATCCACTACGAGCAGTACTTC
d_call: TRBD2; j_call: TRBJ2-5; clone_size: .; v_call: TRBV7-7; cdr3_aa: CASSLGGGGVRETQYF; cdr3_nt: TGTGCCAGCAGCTTAGGTGGCGGGGGGGTACGGGAGACCCAGTACTTC
d_call: .; j_call: TRBJ1-1; clone_size: .; v_call: TRBV6-2/TRBV6-3; cdr3_aa: CASSSAVGANTEAFF; cdr3_nt: TGTGCCAGCAGTTCCGCGGTGGGGGCTAACACTGAAGCTTTCTTT
d_call: .; j_call: TRBJ1-3; clone_size: .; v_call: TRBV3-1/TRBV3-2; cdr3_aa: CASSQGHRNTIYF; cdr3_nt: TGTGCCAGCAGCCAGGGACATCGAAACACCATATATTTT
d_call: .; j_call: TRBJ2-2; clone_size: .; v_call: TRBV9; cdr3_aa: CASRVGGTNTGELFF; cdr3_nt: TGTGCCAGCAGAGTTGGCGGCACGAACACCGGGGAGCTGTTTTTT
d_call: .; j_call: TRBJ2-7; clone_size: .; v_call: TRBV5-1; cdr3_aa: CASSLPTREQYF; cdr3_nt: TGCGCCAGCAGCTTACCAACGCGCGAGCAGTACTTC
d_call: TRBD1; j_call: TRBJ1-3; clone_size: .; v_call: TRBV9; cdr3_aa: CASSVGAGGSGNTIYF; cdr3_nt: TGTGCCAGCAGCGTAGGAGCAGGGGGGTCTGGAAACACCATATATTTT
d_call: TRBD1; j_call: TRBJ1-6; clone_size: .; v_call: TRBV18; cdr3_aa: CASSPLDRSGRILSPLHF; cdr3_nt: TGTGCCAGCTCACCCCTGGACAGGTCGGGTCGGATTTTGTCACCCCTCCACTTT
d_call: TRBD1; j_call: TRBJ1-1; clone_size: .; v_call: TRBV29-1; cdr3_aa: CSVGGQGAYTEAFF; cdr3_nt: TGCAGCGTTGGCGGCCAGGGGGCGTACACTGAAGCTTTCTTT
d_call: .; j_call: TRBJ1-5; clone_size: few; v_call: TRBV6-6; cdr3_aa: CASSHGQRRLGQPQHF; cdr3_nt: TGTGCCAGCAGCCACGGACAGCGACGCCTCGGGCAGCCCCAGCATTTT
d_call: .; j_call: TRBJ1-1; clone_size: .; v_call: TRBV7-2; cdr3_aa: CASRFSTGMNTEAFF; cdr3_nt: TGTGCCAGCAGATTTAGCACAGGGATGAACACTGAAGCTTTCTTT
d_call: .; j_call: TRBJ2-7; clone_size: .; v_call: TRBV30; cdr3_aa: CAWSVLREQYF; cdr3_nt: TGTGCCTGGAGTGTATTGCGCGAGCAGTACTTC
d_call: .; j_call: TRBJ1-2; clone_size: .; v_call: TRBV9; cdr3_aa: CASSPVQRVSYGYTF; cdr3_nt: TGTGCCAGCAGCCCGGTTCAGCGGGTGAGCTATGGCTACACCTTC
d_call: TRBD1; j_call: TRBJ2-7; clone_size: .; v_call: TRBV18; cdr3_aa: CASSPSRDRGRPEYF; cdr3_nt: TGTGCCAGCTCACCCTCCCGGGACAGGGGCCGTCCCGAGTACTTC
d_call: TRBD1; j_call: TRBJ2-7; clone_size: .; v_call: TRBV7-2; cdr3_aa: CASSWDRGVTYEQYF; cdr3_nt: TGTGCCAGCAGCTGGGACAGGGGGGTCACCTACGAGCAGTACTTC
d_call: .; j_call: TRBJ1-4; clone_size: few; v_call: TRBV4-1; cdr3_aa: CASSQDIVAGRSATNEKLFF; cdr3_nt: TGCGCCAGCAGCCAAGATATCGTCGCAGGGCGATCTGCAACTAATGAAAAACTGTTTTTT
d_call: .; j_call: TRBJ1-2; clone_size: .; v_call: TRBV6-2/TRBV6-3; cdr3_aa: CASSYSEVTGQNYGYTF; cdr3_nt: TGTGCCAGCAGTTACTCCGAAGTCACAGGGCAGAACTATGGCTACACCTTC
d_call: .; j_call: TRBJ1-4; clone_size: .; v_call: TRBV4-1; cdr3_aa: CASSPIGIPNEKLFF; cdr3_nt: TGCGCCAGCAGCCCCATCGGGATCCCAAATGAAAAACTGTTTTTT
d_call: TRBD1; j_call: TRBJ2-7; clone_size: .; v_call: TRBV28; cdr3_aa: CASRFGDRPYEQYF; cdr3_nt: TGTGCCAGCAGATTCGGGGACAGGCCTTACGAGCAGTACTTC
d_call: .; j_call: TRBJ2-2; clone_size: once; v_call: TRBV9; cdr3_aa: CASSVEPLSGELFF; cdr3_nt: TGTGCCAGCAGCGTCGAACCCCTGAGCGGGGAGCTGTTTTTT
d_call: TRBD1; j_call: TRBJ2-7; clone_size: .; v_call: TRBV19; cdr3_aa: CASSIGQVYSYEQYF; cdr3_nt: TGTGCCAGTAGTATCGGACAGGTTTATTCCTACGAGCAGTACTTC
d_call: .; j_call: TRBJ2-3; clone_size: .; v_call: TRBV24-1; cdr3_aa: CATSEAGIGTDTQYF; cdr3_nt: TGTGCCACCAGTGAGGCGGGGATAGGCACAGATACGCAGTATTTT
d_call: .; j_call: TRBJ2-7; clone_size: .; v_call: TRBV19; cdr3_aa: CASSIGYEQYF; cdr3_nt: TGTGCCAGTAGTATCGGGTACGAGCAGTACTTC
d_call: .; j_call: TRBJ1-1; clone_size: many; v_call: TRBV7-2; cdr3_aa: CASSLVGGMNTEAFF; cdr3_nt: TGTGCCAGCAGCTTAGTGGGAGGCATGAACACTGAAGCTTTCTTT
d_call: TRBD1; j_call: TRBJ1-2; clone_size: .; v_call: TRBV27; cdr3_aa: CASRGTGTNYGYTF; cdr3_nt: TGTGCCAGCAGGGGGACAGGGACTAACTATGGCTACACCTTC
d_call: TRBD1; j_call: TRBJ1-1; clone_size: few; v_call: TRBV18; cdr3_aa: CASSQMGQGNTEAFF; cdr3_nt: TGTGCCAGCTCACAAATGGGACAGGGGAACACTGAAGCTTTCTTT
d_call: TRBD1; j_call: TRBJ1-2; clone_size: .; v_call: TRBV18; cdr3_aa: CASSPQSQGNRAYTF; cdr3_nt: TGTGCCAGCTCACCACAGTCACAGGGGAATAGAGCCTACACCTTC
d_call: TRBD2; j_call: TRBJ2-5; clone_size: .; v_call: TRBV23-1; cdr3_aa: CASIHGRGCRETQYF; cdr3_nt: TGCGCCAGCATCCATGGGCGGGGGTGCAGAGAGACCCAGTACTTC
d_call: TRBD1; j_call: TRBJ2-7; clone_size: .; v_call: TRBV28; cdr3_aa: CASSDRGEQYF; cdr3_nt: TGTGCCAGCAGTGACAGGGGCGAGCAGTACTTC
d_call: TRBD1; j_call: TRBJ1-1; clone_size: .; v_call: TRBV6-1; cdr3_aa: CASSDFPGTATEAFF; cdr3_nt: TGTGCCAGCAGTGATTTCCCGGGGACAGCCACTGAAGCTTTCTTT
d_call: .; j_call: TRBJ1-2; clone_size: .; v_call: TRBV20-1; cdr3_aa: CSAQHYGYTF; cdr3_nt: TGCAGTGCCCAACATTATGGCTACACCTTC
d_call: TRBD1; j_call: TRBJ2-1; clone_size: .; v_call: TRBV7-3; cdr3_aa: CASSSRQGSNEQFF; cdr3_nt: TGTGCCAGCAGCTCGCGACAGGGGAGCAATGAGCAGTTCTTC